The subject of this entry is one TCR beta chain. The repertoire was sequenced with immunoSEQ multiplex PCR; TCRdb's copy has only in-frame clones and lacks some. The sample shows 67,000 or so clones, around 85% of them seen only once. This entry comes from a study of blood T cell repertoires in COVID-19. As for the study in general: The United States, Italy and Spain were the sources of the acute and convalescent COVID-19 samples.

The trim removed 12 bases at V and 8 bases at J, leaving 9 bases unmatched. CDR3 length equals 13 residues. CDR1 and CDR2 (germline): KGHDR, SFDVKD. The chain uses TRBV24-1 and TRBJ2-1, with 10 bases lining up with TRBD2. The material sequenced was peripheral blood. This receptor was obtained from a man between 65 and 79 years old with acute or convalescent COVID-19. The CDR3 DNA sequence: TGTGCCCTCGAGCGGGGGGGGTGCCATGAGCAGTTCTTC. This sequence encodes CALERGGCHEQFF.